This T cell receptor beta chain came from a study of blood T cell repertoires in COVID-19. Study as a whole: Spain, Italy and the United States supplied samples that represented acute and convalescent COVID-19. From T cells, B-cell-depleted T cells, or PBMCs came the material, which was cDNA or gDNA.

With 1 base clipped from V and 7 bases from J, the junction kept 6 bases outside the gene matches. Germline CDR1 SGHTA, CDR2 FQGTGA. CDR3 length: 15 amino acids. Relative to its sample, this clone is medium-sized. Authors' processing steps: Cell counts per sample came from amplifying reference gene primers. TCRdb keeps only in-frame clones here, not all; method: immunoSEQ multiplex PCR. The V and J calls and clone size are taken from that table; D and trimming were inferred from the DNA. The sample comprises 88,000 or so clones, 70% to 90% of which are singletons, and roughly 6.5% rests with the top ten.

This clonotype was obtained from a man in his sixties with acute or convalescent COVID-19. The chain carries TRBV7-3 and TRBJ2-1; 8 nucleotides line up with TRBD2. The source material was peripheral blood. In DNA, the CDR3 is TGTGCCAGCAGCTTAATAAGGGCTAGCGGGAATGAGCAGTTCTTC. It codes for CASSLIRASGNEQFF.